The clone carrying this TCR beta chain appeared many times. Its target is unknown. This entry belongs to a study of breast tumors, draining lymph nodes, adjacent tissues. Regarding the study as a whole: That most tumor T cells come from lymph nodes remained unproven. Findings are consistent with lymph node origin and intratumoral expansion of most tumor T cells. Compared with basal-like, luminal-like tumors shared significantly more repertoire with nontumor tissue. Tumors had less TCR diversity than lymph nodes, more than nontumor tissue.

Breast cancer patients provided tissue from their axillary draining lymph nodes. The V gene's germline CDR1 is SGHVS and CDR2 FQNEAQ. The CDR3 spans 19 residues. The J segment lost 8 bases and the V segment lost 5 bases, leaving 21 bases of the junction unmatched. MiXCR, applied by TCRdb to the multiplex PCR reads, yields one record per CDR3 protein. This table has 85,000 to 120,000 distinct CDR3 sequences, under 40% appearing once. The source of this sequence is a female donor with breast cancer. Some clones in this sample may be carry-over from other donors' samples. The V call is TRBV7-8, the J call TRBJ2-6, with 7 bases matching TRBD1. The source material was axillary lymph node tissue. The CDR3 sequence: CASSTETGMGSLGPNVLTF. In DNA form, the CDR3 reads TGTGCCAGCAGCACGGAGACAGGGATGGGCTCTCTGGGGCCCAACGTCCTGACTTTC.